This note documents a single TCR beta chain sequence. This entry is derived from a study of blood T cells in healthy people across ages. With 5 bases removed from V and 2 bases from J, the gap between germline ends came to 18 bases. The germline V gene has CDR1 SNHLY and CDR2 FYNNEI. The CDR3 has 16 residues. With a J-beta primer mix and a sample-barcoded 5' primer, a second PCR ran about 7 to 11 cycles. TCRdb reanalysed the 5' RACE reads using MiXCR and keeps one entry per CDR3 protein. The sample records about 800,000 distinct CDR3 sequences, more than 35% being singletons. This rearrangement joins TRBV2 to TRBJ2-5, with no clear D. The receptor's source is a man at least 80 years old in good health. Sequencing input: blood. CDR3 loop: CASSPASVHQQETQYF. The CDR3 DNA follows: TGTGCCAGCAGTCCCGCCTCTGTCCATCAACAAGAGACCCAGTACTTC.